This entry lists 28 T cell receptor beta chains sequenced from one sample in a study of tumor-infiltrating lymphocytes in primary liver carcinoma. Reverse transcription of roughly 0.45 ug total RNA with a constant-region primer produced TCR beta cDNA. Employing slightly modified ARM-PCR, three nested multiplex PCR rounds were run, and these gave rise to the TCR beta libraries. In the first two PCR rounds, TRBV1-TRBV30 forward primers were paired with a C-beta reverse primer, and each round lasted approximately 10 cycles. TCRdb reprocessed the multiplex PCR reads via MiXCR and lists one record per CDR3 protein. The sample consists of 300,000 to 400,000 distinct CDR3 sequences, roughly two thirds of them appearing once. The blood RNA (from unsorted whole blood) was obtained, and germline DNA was also extracted. Source material: peripheral blood. Receptor source: a man between 40 and 49 years old with primary liver carcinoma and hepatitis B virus infection.

On this clonotype: The germline gene is not matched at one end of the junction; a read error may be the cause. The V and J genes are TRBV24-1 and TRBJ2-1; TRBD2 matches at 8 bases. The length of the CDR3 is 15 residues. Germline V gene data show CDR1 as KGHDR and CDR2 as SFDVKD. The CDR3 reads CATSDLGLAGNKQFF. Here the CDR3 DNA reads TGTGCCACCAGTGATTTGGGACTAGCAGGCAATAAGCAGTTCTTC.

The CDR3 DNA reads as TGCGCCAGCAGCCAATCACTGGGAAACTATGGCTACACCTTC. It encodes CASSQSLGNYGYTF. The rearrangement uses TRBV4-1 and TRBJ1-2, with unresolved D. This CDR3 region has 14 residues. Germline values: CDR1 MGHRA, CDR2 YSYEKL. The V and J ends lost 2 bases and 2 bases respectively, with 9 bases between them.

This clonotype was counted a single time. Germline is not matched at one junction end, which may reflect a read error. The V gene is TRBV7-9, the J gene TRBJ1-2; D is ambiguous. CDR1 is SEHNR and CDR2 is FQNEAQ in the germline V gene (reference sequence). The CDR3 contains 11 residues. The CDR3 protein is CASGLDIGYTF. In DNA, the CDR3 is TGTGCCAGCGGCTTAGACATTGGCTACACCTTC.

The chain links TRBV5-6 to TRBJ1-4; D is unresolved. V shed 2 bases and J shed 4 bases, with 9 bases lying between them. This CDR3 comprises 14 residues. Germline lookup yields CDR1 SGHDT and CDR2 YYEEEE. The CDR3 sequence: CASSLGGFNEKLFF. The DNA of the CDR3 is TGTGCCAGCAGCTTAGGCGGATTTAATGAAAAACTGTTTTTT.

As concerns this clonotype: The junction departs from germline at one end; a sequencing error may be responsible. The chain combines TRBV12-3 or TRBV12-4 with TRBJ1-1; D may be TRBD1 (6 bases). The CDR3 loop spans 13 amino acids. CDR3 in DNA: TGTGCCAGCAGTTTGTACAGGGTCTTTGAAGCGTTCTTT. It yields the protein CASSLYRVFEAFF.

Concerning this clonotype: At one boundary the junction diverges from the germline segment, which might be a read error. The rearrangement links TRBV6-1 to TRBJ1-6; perhaps TRBD1 as D (5 bases). This CDR3 is built from 15 residues. The germline CDR1 and CDR2 sequences are MNHNS and SASEGT. Written as DNA, the CDR3 is TGTGCCAGCGGGGTAGACGACAGCGGGAATTCACCCCTTCACTTT. This codes for CASGVDDSGNSPLHF.

About this clonotype itself: With a much larger clone just one base away, this may be a read error. V is TRBV29-1 and J is TRBJ1-1; D not certain. Germline CDR1 is SQVTM and CDR2 is ANQGSEA. The CDR3 has 12 amino acids. Here the CDR3 reads CSTQGVNTEVFF. The DNA of the CDR3 is TGCAGCACCCAAGGAGTGAACACTGAAGTTTTCTTT.

The J gene is TRBJ2-3, the V gene TRBV5-4; D is undetermined. The V end was cut by 0 bases, the J end by 2 bases, with 7 bases between. Germline lookup yields CDR1 SGHNT and CDR2 YYREEE (reference sequence). The CDR3 totals 14 residues. The CDR3 is CASSLGEPTDTQYF. CDR3 in DNA: TGTGCCAGCAGCTTGGGAGAGCCCACAGATACGCAGTATTTT.

The chain has TRBV5-6 and TRBJ2-6; D remains unclear. The CDR3 extends over 13 amino acids. Germline V gene data show CDR1 as SGHDT and CDR2 as YYEEEE. The V and J ends lost 3 bases and 4 bases respectively, with 5 bases between them. As DNA, the CDR3 is TGTGCCAGCAGCTACCCCGGGGCCAACGTCCTGACTTTC. It yields the protein CASSYPGANVLTF.

Ten or more counts support this clonotype. This sequence joins TRBV11-2 and TRBJ2-5; D remains ambiguous. CDR1 SGHAT and CDR2 FQNNGV come from the germline V gene. The V and J ends lost 6 bases and 5 bases respectively, with 16 bases between them. The CDR3 extends over 14 amino acids. The CDR3 sequence is CASSSQRVGETQYF. In DNA form, the CDR3 reads TGTGCCAGCAGTTCCCAACGGGTCGGGGAGACCCAGTACTTC.

As concerns this clonotype: A much larger clone lies one base from this, so it may be a read error. The chain joins TRBV6-1 to TRBJ2-4; D is ambiguous. Germline-derived CDR1 and CDR2 are MNHNS and SASEGT. The germline V and J ends were trimmed by 4 bases and 6 bases, with 16 bases remaining between them. The CDR3 covers 15 residues. CDR3: CASSGWGSVGNIQYF. The CDR3, as DNA: TGTGCCAGCAGTGGTTGGGGATCTGTCGGAAACATTCAGTACTTC.

The table lists this clonotype with many counts. The chain recombines TRBV11-2 with TRBJ2-5; maybe TRBD2 (5 bases). CDR1 is SGHAT and CDR2 is FQNNGV in the germline V gene. The V end lost 5 bases, the J end lost 4 bases, and 11 bases lay between the germline ends. CDR3 size: 13 residues. CDR3 DNA sequence: TGTGCCAGCAGCGCCGCAGAGGGAGAGACCCAGTACTTC. It encodes CASSAAEGETQYF. The full variable domain, completed using reference TRBV11-2 and TRBJ2-5, is EAGVAQSPRYKIIEKRQSVAFWCNPISGHATLYWYQQILGQGPKLLIQFQNNGVVDDSQLPKDRFSAERLKGVDSTLKIQPAKLEDSAVYLCASSAAEGETQYFGPGTRLLVL.

Remarks on this clonotype: A read error may explain this, as a much larger clone is one base away. This chain uses TRBV6-2 or TRBV6-3 with TRBJ2-7, with unresolved D. This CDR3 is 13 amino acids long. CDR1 and CDR2 (germline): MNHEY, SVGEGT. Trimming cost V 5 bases and J 4 bases, with 12 bases left between them. The CDR3 region has the DNA TGTGCCAGCAGTACAACGTCACCATACGAGCAGTACTTC. Its protein is CASSTTSPYEQYF.

Of note for this clonotype: One junction end does not reproduce the germline sequence, and a read error may be involved. Here the CDR3 DNA reads TGCGGCGTTGCCCTCGCAGGGGGCTACGACCAGTACTTC. Its translation is CGVALAGGYDQYF. V and J are TRBV29-1 and TRBJ2-7, with 8 bases identical to TRBD1. Germline CDR1 SQVTM, CDR2 ANQGSEA. This CDR3 spans 13 amino acids.

Of note for this clonotype: A read error may be the cause here, since a much bigger clone is one base away. The rearrangement links TRBV4-1 to TRBJ2-5; a possible D gene is TRBD1 (5 bases). The CDR3 length is 13 residues. Germline lookup yields CDR1 MGHRA and CDR2 YSYEKL. The CDR3 loop reads CDSSQEGEETQYF. The CDR3 DNA is TGCGACAGCAGCCAAGAAGGGGAAGAGACCCAGTACTTC.

In regard to this clonotype: A single base separates this from a much larger clone, so it may be a read error. This chain links TRBV6-5 with TRBJ1-3, with D unresolved. V shed 5 bases and J shed 1 base, with 12 bases lying between them. The germline V gene encodes CDR1 MNHEY and CDR2 SVGAGI. The CDR3 sequence is 15 residues long. The CDR3 loop reads CASSLAPSSGNTIYF. The CDR3 nucleotides read TGTGCCAGCAGTCTGGCCCCATCATCTGGAAACACCATATATTTT.

This clonotype was detected only a few times. This sequence joins TRBV10-3 and TRBJ2-2; possible D gene TRBD2, 5 bases. The CDR3 is made up of 14 amino acids. Germline CDR1 is ENHRY and CDR2 is SYGVKD. V was pared by 11 bases and J by 1 base, with 14 bases between. Written as DNA, the CDR3 is TGTGCCGCCAGCGGAATGGGGAACACCGGGGAGCTGTTTTTT. It encodes CAASGMGNTGELFF.

Remarks on this clonotype: Possible read error: a much larger clone is one base away. The chain couples TRBV6-1 to TRBJ2-7, with D unclear. The CDR3 is 14 amino acids. The V gene lost 5 bases and the J gene lost 0 bases, with 11 bases spanning the gap. The germline gives CDR1 MNHNS, CDR2 SASEGT. The CDR3 nucleotides are TGTGCCAGCAGTTCGACACCTAGCTCCTACGAGCAGTACTTC. Translation: CASSSTPSSYEQYF.

Concerning this clonotype: A single base separates this from a much larger clone, so it may be a read error. The chain couples TRBV5-4 to TRBJ1-5, with D unresolved. There are 13 residues in the CDR3. CDR1 and CDR2 from the germline V gene are SGHNT and YYREEE (reference sequence). In DNA, the CDR3 is TGTACCAGCAGCGATTCGCCTGGACAGCCCCAGCATTTT. It specifies CTSSDSPGQPQHF.

Regarding this clonotype: This could be a read error, since a much larger clone is one nucleotide away. The chain employs TRBV6-5 and TRBJ2-2; 9 bases match TRBD2. After removal of 6 bases from V and 7 bases from J, the junction contained 9 bases not matched to a gene. The CDR3 runs 15 residues. CDR1 is MNHEY, CDR2 SVGAGI, per germline. The CDR3 sequence is CASRFLSGSGGELFF. The CDR3 coding sequence is TGTGCCAGCAGATTCCTTAGCGGGAGCGGCGGGGAGCTGTTTTTT.

DNA of the CDR3: TGTGCCAGCAGGTTTAAATCGAACACTGAAGCTTTCTTT. Translation gives CASRFKSNTEAFF. The rearrangement uses TRBV28 and TRBJ1-1; no definite D call. Trimming stripped 6 bases from V and 1 base from J, with 9 bases between. Germline CDR1 MDHEN, CDR2 SYDVKM. This CDR3 contains 13 residues. Using reference TRBV28 and TRBJ1-1 for the parts outside the CDR3, the full variable domain is DVKVTQSSRYLVKRTGEKVFLECVQDMDHENMFWYRQDPGLGLRLIYFSYDVKMKEKGDIPEGYSVSREKKERFSLILESASTNQTSMYLCASRFKSNTEAFFGQGTRLTVV.

This clonotype was seen just once. This chain links TRBV4-3 with TRBJ2-7, with D hard to call. The V gene's germline CDR1 is LGHNA and CDR2 YSLEER. The V gene lost 0 bases and the J gene lost 3 bases, with 15 bases spanning the gap. The CDR3 extends over 16 amino acids. CDR3 protein: CASSQETWVMVYEQYF. In nucleotides, the CDR3 is TGCGCCAGCAGCCAAGAAACATGGGTCATGGTCTACGAGCAGTACTTC.

With respect to this clonotype: The junction does not match germline at one end; this may be a read error. The chain combines TRBV11-3 with TRBJ1-1; 9 bases agree with TRBD1. CDR3 length: 14 amino acids. The germline V gene encodes CDR1 SGHNT and CDR2 YENEEA. CDR3 coding DNA: TGTGCCAGCATCTCGGGACAGGGTTACACTGAAACTTTCTTT. Its protein product is CASISGQGYTETFF.

Regarding this clonotype: The junction differs from germline at one of its ends, possibly a read error. The rearrangement links TRBV11-2 to TRBJ2-1, with 8 positions matching TRBD2. Germline CDR1 SGHAT, CDR2 FQNNGV. The CDR3 consists of 16 residues. In nucleotides, the CDR3 is TGTGCCAGCAGCTCGATCTGGACTAGCACTAACAAAGGGCAGTTTTTC. Translating gives CASSSIWTSTNKGQFF.

As concerns this clonotype: A much larger clone differs from this one at a single base, so this may be a read error. This chain uses TRBV28 with TRBJ2-5; 8 bases are shared with TRBD2. Germline CDR1 is MDHEN and CDR2 is SYDVKM. This CDR3 spans 13 amino acids. The DNA for the CDR3 is TGTGCCACCAACGGGGGGGGCCAAGAGACCCAGTGCTTC. Its translation: CATNGGGQETQCF.

Points on this clonotype: A read error is possible here, since a much larger clone lies one base away. The genes are TRBV6-2 or TRBV6-3 and TRBJ1-1; TRBD1 matches at 8 bases. The V segment lost 7 bases and the J segment 4 bases; nucleotides outside the gene matches: 11. The CDR3 runs 15 residues. Looked up from germline, CDR1 is MNHEY and CDR2 is SVGEGT. CDR3 protein: CASNEIGQGITEAFF. The CDR3 DNA is TGTGCCAGCAATGAAATAGGACAGGGTATCACTGAAGCTTTCTTT.

The chain is built from TRBV11-2 and TRBJ2-6; D gene unclear. V shed 2 bases and J shed 9 bases, with 17 bases lying between them. There are 16 residues in the CDR3. CDR1 and CDR2 from the germline V gene are SGHAT and FQNNGV. CDR3: CASSLKRHSEVNVLTF. The CDR3 DNA is TGTGCCAGCAGCTTAAAGCGTCATTCTGAGGTCAACGTCCTGACTTTC. Using reference TRBV11-2 and TRBJ2-6 for the parts outside the CDR3, the full variable domain is EAGVAQSPRYKIIEKRQSVAFWCNPISGHATLYWYQQILGQGPKLLIQFQNNGVVDDSQLPKDRFSAERLKGVDSTLKIQPAKLEDSAVYLCASSLKRHSEVNVLTFGAGSRLTVL.

With respect to this clonotype: At one of its ends the junction is not consistent with the germline gene, which may arise from a read error. The chain recombines TRBV12-3 or TRBV12-4 with TRBJ1-1; no clear D. The CDR3 is made up of 14 amino acids. The CDR3 is CARSLQDSNTEALF. CDR3 DNA: TGTGCCAGGAGTCTCCAGGACTCTAACACTGAGGCTTTATTT.